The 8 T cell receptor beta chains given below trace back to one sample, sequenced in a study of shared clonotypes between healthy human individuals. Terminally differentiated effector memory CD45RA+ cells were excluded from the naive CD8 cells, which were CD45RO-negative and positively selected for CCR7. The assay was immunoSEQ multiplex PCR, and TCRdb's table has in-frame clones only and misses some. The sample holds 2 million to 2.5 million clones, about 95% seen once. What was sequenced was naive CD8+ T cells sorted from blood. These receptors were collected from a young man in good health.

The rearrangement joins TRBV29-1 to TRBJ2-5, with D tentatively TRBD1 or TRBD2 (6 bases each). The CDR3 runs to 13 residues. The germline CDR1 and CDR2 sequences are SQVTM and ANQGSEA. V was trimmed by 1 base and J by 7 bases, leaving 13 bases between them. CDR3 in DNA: TGCAGCGTTGAAGGGACAGCCGGGGGGACCCAGTACTTC. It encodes CSVEGTAGGTQYF.

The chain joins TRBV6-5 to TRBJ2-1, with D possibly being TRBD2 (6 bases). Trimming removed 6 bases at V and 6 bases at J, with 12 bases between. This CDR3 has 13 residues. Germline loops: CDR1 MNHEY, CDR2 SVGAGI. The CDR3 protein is CASSPGGINEQFF. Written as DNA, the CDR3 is TGTGCCAGCAGCCCCGGGGGAATCAATGAGCAGTTCTTC.

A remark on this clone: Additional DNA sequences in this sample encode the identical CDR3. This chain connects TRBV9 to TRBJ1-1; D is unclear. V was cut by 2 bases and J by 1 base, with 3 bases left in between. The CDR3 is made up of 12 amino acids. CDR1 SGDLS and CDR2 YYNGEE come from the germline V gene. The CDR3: CASSVANTEAFF. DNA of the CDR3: TGTGCCAGCAGCGTGGCGAACACTGAAGCTTTCTTT.

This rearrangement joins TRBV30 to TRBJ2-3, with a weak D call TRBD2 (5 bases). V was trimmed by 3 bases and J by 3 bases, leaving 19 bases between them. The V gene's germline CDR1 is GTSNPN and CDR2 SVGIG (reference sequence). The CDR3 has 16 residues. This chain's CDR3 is CAWSTGRGSFTDTQYF. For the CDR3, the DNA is TGTGCCTGGAGCACCGGCCGGGGAAGTTTTACAGATACGCAGTATTTT.

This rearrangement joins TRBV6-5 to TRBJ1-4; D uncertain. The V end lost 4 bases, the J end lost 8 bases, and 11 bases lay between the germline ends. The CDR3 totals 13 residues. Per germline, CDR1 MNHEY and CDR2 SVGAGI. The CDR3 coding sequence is TGTGCCAGCAGTTTTGAGCTGGGGGAAAAACTGTTTTTT. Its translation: CASSFELGEKLFF.

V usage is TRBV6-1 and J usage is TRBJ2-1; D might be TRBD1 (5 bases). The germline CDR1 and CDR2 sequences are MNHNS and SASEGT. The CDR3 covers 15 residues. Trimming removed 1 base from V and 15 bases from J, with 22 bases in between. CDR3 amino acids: CASSEDPSRAPWGFF. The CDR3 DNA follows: TGTGCCAGCAGTGAAGATCCCTCCAGGGCCCCATGGGGGTTCTTC.

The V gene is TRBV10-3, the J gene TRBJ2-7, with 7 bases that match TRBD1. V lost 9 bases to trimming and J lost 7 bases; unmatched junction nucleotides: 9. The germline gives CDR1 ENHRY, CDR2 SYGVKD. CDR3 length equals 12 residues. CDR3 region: CAIRDSSSEQYF. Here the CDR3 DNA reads TGTGCCATACGGGACAGCTCGAGTGAGCAGTACTTC.

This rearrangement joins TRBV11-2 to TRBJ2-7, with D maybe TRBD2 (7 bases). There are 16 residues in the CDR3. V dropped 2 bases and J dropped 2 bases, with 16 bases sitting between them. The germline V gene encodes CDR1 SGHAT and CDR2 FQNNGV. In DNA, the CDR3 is TGTGCCAGCAGCTTACGAACGGGGGGCTACACCTACGAGCAGTACTTC. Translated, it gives CASSLRTGGYTYEQYF.